This T cell receptor (beta chain) appears in the sequencing data of a study of cytomegalovirus exposure and HLA in healthy donors. Looking at the study overall: The study placed 70% to 90% of its 350 to 400 genotyped donors in the Caucasian-associated ancestry cluster.

Only a few counts were recorded for this clone. All the people who gave samples were healthy bone marrow donors. With 60 Vbeta and 13 Jbeta primers, the PCR was carried out. Produced via immunoSEQ multiplex PCR; TCRdb's table is partial and in-frame only. Altogether about 140,000 clones are present, around 80% being singletons, with the ten largest covering more than 1.5%. The specimen sequenced was PBMCs. The sequence derives from a middle-aged woman in good health and CMV-seronegative.

CDR3 sequence: CASSRDRDTQYF. CDR3 sequence (DNA): TGTGCCAGCAGCCGGGACAGGGATACGCAGTATTTT. The chain has TRBV7-2 and TRBJ2-3, with TRBD1 matching 8 bases. V lost 5 bases and J lost 6; bases outside the gene matches: 1. There are 12 residues in the CDR3. Per germline, CDR1 SGHTA and CDR2 FQGNSA.